The 28 T cell receptor beta chains reported below all come from one sample, sequenced in a study of cytomegalovirus exposure and HLA in healthy donors. The PCR ran on 60 Vbeta and 13 Jbeta primers. Method: immunoSEQ multiplex PCR; TCRdb's copy keeps in-frame clones and lacks some. The sample includes approximately 80,000 clones. The sample taken for sequencing was PBMCs. The source is a woman younger than 45 in good health and CMV-seronegative.

The CDR3 DNA reads as TGTGCCAGCAGACCGACAGGCTCAAATGGCTACACCTTC. Its translation is CASRPTGSNGYTF. The chain has TRBV6-5 and TRBJ1-2; the D gene is possibly TRBD1 (6 bases). The CDR3 is made up of 13 amino acids. CDR1 is MNHEY, CDR2 SVGAGI, per germline. V lost 6 bases, J lost 6 bases, and 14 bases lay in between.

The rearrangement uses TRBV4-1 and TRBJ1-1; D is unresolved. The CDR3 loop spans 13 amino acids. The germline V gene has CDR1 MGHRA and CDR2 YSYEKL. Between the trimmed V and J ends, which lost 2 bases and 4 bases, there was a span of 8 bases. The CDR3, as DNA: TGCGCCAGCAGCCAAAATCGGGGCACTGAAGCTTTCTTT. Translated, it gives CASSQNRGTEAFF.

This chain uses TRBV9 with TRBJ2-1; D not resolved. The V end was cut by 0 bases, the J end by 6 bases, with 7 bases between. Germline V gene sequence: CDR1 SGDLS, CDR2 YYNGEE. CDR3 length: 13 residues. The CDR3 loop is CASSVGSPNEQFF. In DNA, the CDR3 is TGTGCCAGCAGCGTAGGTAGCCCCAATGAGCAGTTCTTC.

The chain carries TRBV4-1 and TRBJ1-2; D is ambiguous. Germline CDR1 reads MGHRA; CDR2 reads YSYEKL. V was clipped by 0 bases and J by 4 bases, with 9 bases between them. This CDR3 comprises 14 residues. In nucleotides, the CDR3 is TGCGCCAGCAGCCAAGAAATGACATCCTATGGCTACACCTTC. The encoded protein is CASSQEMTSYGYTF.

The V call is TRBV5-1, the J call TRBJ2-1; D gene uncertain. CDR3 length equals 13 residues. Germline V gives CDR1 SGHRS, CDR2 YFSETQ. Trimming cost V 5 bases and J 8 bases, with 14 bases left between them. The CDR3 spells CASRGPSSDEQFF. Here the CDR3 DNA reads TGCGCCAGCAGGGGCCCATCAAGTGATGAGCAGTTCTTC.

The chain uses TRBV30 and TRBJ2-3, with D possibly matching TRBD1 (5 bases). CDR3 size: 12 residues. Germline V gives CDR1 GTSNPN, CDR2 SVGIG (reference sequence). Trimming pared 3 bases from V and 6 bases from J, leaving 10 bases between. As DNA, the CDR3 is TGTGCCTGGAGACATTCAGGGGATACGCAGTATTTT. Translation: CAWRHSGDTQYF.

This chain connects TRBV30 to TRBJ2-5; 11 positions match TRBD1. V lost 5 bases, J lost 1 base, and 9 bases stayed unmatched. Per germline, CDR1 GTSNPN and CDR2 SVGIG (reference sequence). The CDR3 consists of 16 residues. The CDR3 loop reads CAWATGTGGPQETQYF. CDR3 nucleotide sequence: TGTGCCTGGGCCACCGGGACAGGGGGGCCCCAAGAGACCCAGTACTTC.

About this clone itself: Other DNA sequences in the sample encode the same CDR3. This chain joins TRBV18 and TRBJ1-3, with 9 bases aligning to TRBD1. The CDR3 spans 17 residues. Germline values: CDR1 KGHSH, CDR2 LQKENI. V lost 6 bases, J lost 0 bases, and 9 bases stayed unmatched. The CDR3 coding sequence is TGTGCCAGCTCGCCTTTGGGACAGGGAAACTCTGGAAACACCATATATTTT. Translated, it gives CASSPLGQGNSGNTIYF.

The rearrangement uses TRBV6-5 and TRBJ1-1; D is perhaps TRBD1 (6 bases). The CDR3 has 15 residues. Trimming removed 2 bases at V and 2 bases at J, with 12 bases between. Per germline, CDR1 MNHEY and CDR2 SVGAGI. CDR3 in DNA: TGTGCCAGCAGTTACGACAACAGGGTTAACACTGAAGCTTTCTTT. It yields the protein CASSYDNRVNTEAFF.

The chain couples TRBV6-1 to TRBJ1-6; 8 bases line up with TRBD1. CDR3 length equals 14 residues. V lost 1 base and J lost 10; bases outside the gene matches: 3. Germline CDR1 reads MNHNS; CDR2 reads SASEGT. As DNA, the CDR3 is TGTGCCAGCAGTGAAGTGGACAGGGACTCACCCCTCCACTTT. The encoded protein is CASSEVDRDSPLHF.

J is TRBJ2-5 and V is TRBV27; D possibly corresponds to TRBD2 (6 bases). Germline V gene data show CDR1 as MNHEY and CDR2 as SMNVEV (reference sequence). V gave up 4 bases and J gave up 5 bases, with 14 bases separating them. The CDR3 totals 14 residues. The CDR3 loop reads CASSSSGREETQYF. As DNA, the CDR3 is TGTGCCAGCAGTTCCAGCGGACGGGAGGAGACCCAGTACTTC.

The CDR3 loop is CASSEAEPAGLSYNSPLHF. The CDR3, as DNA: TGTGCCAGCAGTGAAGCTGAACCTGCAGGTCTCTCCTATAATTCACCCCTCCACTTT. The chain employs TRBV2 and TRBJ1-6; the D is unclear. Trimming cost V 0 bases and J 0 bases, with 15 bases left between them. CDR3 size: 19 residues. The V gene's germline CDR1 is SNHLY and CDR2 FYNNEI. Looking up the rest from reference TRBV2 and TRBJ1-6 gives the full variable domain: EPEVTQTPSHQVTQMGQEVILRCVPISNHLYFYWYRQILGQKVEFLVSFYNNEISEKSEIFDDQFSVERPDGSNFTLKIRSTKLEDSAMYFCASSEAEPAGLSYNSPLHFGNGTRLTVT.

This chain connects TRBV5-1 to TRBJ1-1; 7 positions match TRBD1. The ends lost 2 bases at V and 5 bases at J; junction bases unmatched: 9. The germline V gene has CDR1 SGHRS and CDR2 YFSETQ. The CDR3 is 15 amino acids. CDR3: CASSLLGGPGTEAFF. The DNA of the CDR3 is TGCGCCAGCAGCTTACTAGGGGGCCCCGGAACTGAAGCTTTCTTT.

The CDR3 DNA follows: TGCAGCGTTGAAGGTTATCCCGGACAGGGGTCTAGCAATGAGCAGTTCTTC. This sequence encodes CSVEGYPGQGSSNEQFF. The chain recombines TRBV29-1 with TRBJ2-1, with TRBD1 matching over 9 bases. The CDR3 totals 17 residues. Germline V gene lookup returns CDR1 SQVTM and CDR2 ANQGSEA. Trimming at V came to 1 base and at J to 6 bases, leaving 13 bases not matched to a gene.

The CDR3 reads CASSQGLAGANSGEQFF. CDR3 bases: TGCGCCAGCAGCCAGGGACTAGCGGGAGCGAATAGTGGTGAGCAGTTCTTC. The V call is TRBV4-1, the J call TRBJ2-1, with 14 nucleotides matching TRBD2. CDR1 MGHRA and CDR2 YSYEKL come from the germline V gene. The ends lost 3 bases at V and 9 bases at J; junction bases unmatched: 10. CDR3 size: 17 residues.

The chain carries TRBV7-2 and TRBJ1-2; possibly TRBD1 for D (6 bases). The CDR3 extends over 13 amino acids. Looked up from germline, CDR1 is SGHTA and CDR2 is FQGNSA. Trimming pared 5 bases from V and 2 bases from J, leaving 9 bases between. The CDR3 here is CASSDDRNYGYTF. In nucleotides, the CDR3 is TGTGCCAGCAGCGACGACAGGAACTATGGCTACACCTTC.

The chain links TRBV6-5 to TRBJ2-3; TRBD2 is a possible D gene (5 bases). Per germline, CDR1 MNHEY and CDR2 SVGAGI. This CDR3 has 14 amino acids. V lost 6 bases and J 1 base, leaving 11 bases between the germline ends. The DNA for the CDR3 is TGTGCCAGCAGAATCCATAGCGGCACAGATACGCAGTATTTT. This sequence encodes CASRIHSGTDTQYF.

This chain connects TRBV30 to TRBJ1-2; weak D call: TRBD1 (5 bases). Looked up from germline, CDR1 is GTSNPN and CDR2 is SVGIG (reference sequence). The CDR3 has 13 amino acids. The V and J ends lost 2 bases and 6 bases respectively, with 13 bases between them. The DNA of the CDR3 is TGTGCCTGGAGTCCTCGCCGGGGGGATGGCTACACCTTC. This gives the protein CAWSPRRGDGYTF.

This chain uses TRBV6-6 with TRBJ2-1, with 8 bases aligning to TRBD2. Losses at the gene ends were 6 bases for V and 7 bases for J; bases not matched to a gene: 14. Germline assignment: CDR1 MNHNY and CDR2 SVGAGI (reference sequence). The CDR3 contains 16 residues. CDR3 nucleotides: TGTGCCAGCAGCCTAACCGGGACTAGTAGTGCGAATGAGCAGTTCTTC. This encodes CASSLTGTSSANEQFF.

This sequence joins TRBV5-8 and TRBJ1-1, with TRBD1 matching 7 bases. Germline CDR1 reads SGHTS; CDR2 reads YDEGEE. The CDR3 length is 15 residues. The V and J ends lost 4 bases and 3 bases, in that order; junction bases with no gene match: 9. CDR3 loop: CASSNYRGGYTEAFF. The CDR3 DNA is TGTGCCAGCAGCAACTACAGGGGTGGGTACACTGAAGCTTTCTTT.

This sequence joins TRBV4-1 and TRBJ1-1; D remains unclear. CDR1 and CDR2 (germline): MGHRA, YSYEKL. The germline V and J ends were trimmed by 1 base and 1 base, with 10 bases remaining between them. The CDR3 is 15 amino acids. The CDR3, as DNA: TGCGCCAGCAGCCAAGTTGGAGGCGGGAACACTGAAGCTTTCTTT. Its protein product is CASSQVGGGNTEAFF.

This chain joins TRBV12-5 and TRBJ2-5; D remains unclear. The length of the CDR3 is 14 residues. Germline values: CDR1 LGHNT, CDR2 FRNRAP. Trimming stripped 4 bases from V and 4 bases from J, with 13 bases between. The CDR3 DNA reads TGTGCTAGTGGTTCAGGCTTTCAAGGAGAGACCCAGTACTTC. Encoded protein: CASGSGFQGETQYF. Drawing the rest from reference TRBV12-5 and TRBJ2-5, the complete variable domain is DARVTQTPRHKVTEMGQEVTMRCQPILGHNTVFWYRQTMMQGLELLAYFRNRAPLDDSGMPKDRFSAEMPDATLATLKIQPSEPRDSAVYFCASGSGFQGETQYFGPGTRLLVL.

V and J are TRBV7-9 and TRBJ1-1; 8 positions match TRBD1. CDR3 size: 15 residues. The V gene end was trimmed by 4 bases and the J gene end by 1 base; junction bases not matched to a gene: 5. Germline loops: CDR1 SEHNR, CDR2 FQNEAQ (reference sequence). In DNA, the CDR3 is TGTGCCAGCAGCTCCGGGACAGGAACGAACACTGAAGCTTTCTTT. Amino acids: CASSSGTGTNTEAFF.

The chain employs TRBV5-1 and TRBJ2-7; 7 positions match TRBD1. Germline CDR1 SGHRS, CDR2 YFSETQ. J gave up 0 bases and V 5 bases, and 5 bases lay outside the gene matches. The CDR3 length is 14 residues. CDR3 in amino acids: CASRTGTDSYEQYF. For the CDR3, the DNA is TGCGCCAGCAGAACCGGGACAGACTCCTACGAGCAGTACTTC. The whole variable domain, filled in from reference TRBV5-1 and TRBJ2-7, reads KAGVTQTPRYLIKTRGQQVTLSCSPISGHRSVSWYQQTPGQGLQFLFEYFSETQRNKGNFPGRFSGRQFSNSRSEMNVSTLELGDSALYLCASRTGTDSYEQYFGPGTRLTVT.

In regard to this clone: One end of the junction fails to match germline, which may point to a read error. The genes are TRBV30 and TRBJ1-1; no firm D call. Germline V gene lookup returns CDR1 GTSNPN and CDR2 SVGIG (reference sequence). The CDR3 has 14 residues. CDR3 region: CAWSHHAANTEDFF. The CDR3 coding sequence is TGTGCCTGGAGTCACCACGCGGCGAACACTGAAGATTTCTTT.

The chain has TRBV2 and TRBJ2-1, with 8 nucleotides matching TRBD1. Germline V gene lookup returns CDR1 SNHLY and CDR2 FYNNEI. Trimming removed 1 base from V and 10 bases from J; junction bases left unmatched: 9. This CDR3 comprises 15 residues. The CDR3, as DNA: TGTGCCAGCAGTGAAGAAAGGCAGGGGGCTCAGGAGCAGTTCTTC. It is translated as CASSEERQGAQEQFF.

The chain uses TRBV18 and TRBJ1-2, with D tentatively TRBD1 (5 bases). In germline, CDR1 is KGHSH, CDR2 LQKENI. Trimming took 3 bases from V and 2 from J, leaving 19 bases between them. CDR3 length: 17 residues. The DNA of the CDR3 is TGTGCCAGCTCACCGCGAGCGAGGACACTGCAAAACTATGGCTACACCTTC. Residues: CASSPRARTLQNYGYTF.

The chain carries TRBV5-4 and TRBJ2-2; D unresolved. Per the germline V gene, CDR1 is SGHNT and CDR2 is YYREEE (reference sequence). V lost 4 bases and J lost 1, with 2 bases in between. The CDR3 contains 12 residues. The CDR3 DNA follows: TGTGCCAGCAGCCTGAACACCGGGGAGCTGTTTTTT. It translates to CASSLNTGELFF. The full variable domain, rest sourced from reference TRBV5-4 and TRBJ2-2, is ETGVTQSPTHLIKTRGQQVTLRCSSQSGHNTVSWYQQALGQGPQFIFQYYREEENGRGNFPPRFSGLQFPNYSSELNVNALELDDSALYLCASSLNTGELFFGEGSRLTVL.